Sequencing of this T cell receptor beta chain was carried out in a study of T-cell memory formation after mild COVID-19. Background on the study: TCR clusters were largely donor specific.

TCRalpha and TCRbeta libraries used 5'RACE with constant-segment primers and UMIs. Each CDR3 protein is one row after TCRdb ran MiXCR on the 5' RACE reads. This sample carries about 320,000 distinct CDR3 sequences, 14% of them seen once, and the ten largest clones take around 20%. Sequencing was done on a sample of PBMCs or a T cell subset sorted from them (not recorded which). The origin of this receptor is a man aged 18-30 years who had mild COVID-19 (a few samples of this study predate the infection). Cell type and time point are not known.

CDR3 DNA sequence: TGTGCCAGCAGTTTTCCGGACAGATTAAACACTGAAGCTTTCTTT. Protein sequence: CASSFPDRLNTEAFF. The chain uses TRBV28 and TRBJ1-1; D is possibly TRBD1 (6 bases). Germline V CDR1 and CDR2: MDHEN, SYDVKM. V lost 3 bases and J 2 bases, leaving 13 bases between the germline ends. The CDR3 sequence is 15 residues long. Looking up the rest from reference TRBV28 and TRBJ1-1 gives the full variable domain: DVKVTQSSRYLVKRTGEKVFLECVQDMDHENMFWYRQDPGLGLRLIYFSYDVKMKEKGDIPEGYSVSREKKERFSLILESASTNQTSMYLCASSFPDRLNTEAFFGQGTRLTVV.